This T cell receptor beta chain was sequenced in a study of T-cell memory formation after mild COVID-19. V lost 4 bases, J lost 5 bases, and 15 bases lay in between. There are 14 residues in the CDR3. Germline values: CDR1 SGHRS, CDR2 YFSETQ. Via MiXCR, TCRdb re-called the 5' RACE reads, giving one row per CDR3 protein. The sample yields almost 350,000 distinct CDR3 sequences, roughly 20% seen once. Findings of the study overall: Unconfirmed was the SARS-CoV-2 specificity of second-wave clones that peaked on day 37. Several responding clones turned up in pre-infection memory, indicating that cross-reactive memory may have taken part.

With respect to this clonotype: Antigen unknown.

The sample consisted of PBMCs or a T cell subset sorted from them (not recorded which). The receptor's source is a man between 18 and 35 years old who had mild COVID-19 (a few samples of this study predate the infection). Cell type and time point are not known. This chain links TRBV5-1 with TRBJ2-5, with D possibly being TRBD1 or TRBD2 (5 bases each). The chain's CDR3 is CASSRDPISETQYF. Written as DNA, the CDR3 is TGCGCCAGCAGCCGGGACCCAATCTCGGAGACCCAGTACTTC.